This T cell receptor (beta chain) appears in the sequencing data of a study of cytomegalovirus exposure and HLA in healthy donors. At the level of the study: Of all 400 or so donors who were genotyped, around 79% belonged to the Caucasian-associated ancestry cluster. General study results and limits: Previously analyzed data showed that most TCR beta V segments were productive at a frequency of about 90% or about 30%. The listing of 150 to 200 TCR beta chains classed them as cytomegalovirus-associated. A later analysis found common viral pathogens apparently linked to several of the most significant clusters.

The study ran its PCR with 60 Vbeta and 13 Jbeta primers. The table came from immunoSEQ multiplex PCR; TCRdb's copy has only in-frame clones and leaves some out. The data hold about 99,000 clones, with 70% to 85% observed a single time. This clone was observed a few times. What it binds is not known. Germline CDR1 and CDR2: SGHTA and FQGTGA. The ends lost 5 bases at V and 2 bases at J; junction bases unmatched: 7. The CDR3 extends over 17 amino acids. The receptor was derived from a woman between 18 and 30 years old in good health and CMV-seropositive. The chain has TRBV7-3 and TRBJ2-6, with 9 bases aligning to TRBD1. Sequenced material: PBMCs. CDR3 in DNA: TGTGCCAGCAGCCCCGGGACAGGGATTGCTGGGGCCAACGTCCTGACTTTC. Translated: CASSPGTGIAGANVLTF.